This T cell receptor beta chain is drawn from a study of T cell changes during pregnancy in multiple sclerosis. The assay was immunoSEQ multiplex PCR, and TCRdb's table has in-frame clones only and misses some. The profile covers about 75,000 clones, with roughly 90% appearing a single time and about 0.9% taken by the ten largest. Germline-derived CDR1 and CDR2 are MDHEN and SYDVKM. V gave up 5 bases and J gave up 7 bases, with 17 bases separating them. The CDR3 totals 14 residues. Sequencing was performed on peripheral blood, taken in the first trimester of pregnancy. The clonotype comes from a female donor in good health, enrolled as a control in a pregnancy study. The gene calls are TRBV28 and TRBJ1-2, with a weak D call TRBD1 (6 bases). CDR3 DNA: TGTGCCAGCAGTCAACCCCAGGGGCCTGGTGGCTACACCTTC. This gives the protein CASSQPQGPGGYTF.